This entry is about one T cell receptor (beta chain). What it recognizes is unknown. The record originates from a study of T cell repertoires in cytomegalovirus infection. TCRdb used MiXCR to reprocess the reads, holding one entry per CDR3 protein. The repertoire consists of approximately 750,000 distinct CDR3 sequences, with less than 40% occurring once and the leading ten covering around 3%. Study outcomes and limitations: CMV-specific TCR beta clonotypes restricted by HLA-C were the ones dominating the ex vivo response.

Germline-derived CDR1 and CDR2 are SEHNR and FQNEAQ (reference sequence). Deletions cut 5 bases from V and 8 bases from J, with 9 bases between. CDR3 length: 12 amino acids. Source material: PBMCs. The chain uses TRBV7-9 and TRBJ1-4, with D perhaps TRBD1 (5 bases). The receptor was isolated from a human donor in good health (CMV status not recorded). Some clones in this sample may be carry-over from other donors' samples. This chain's CDR3 is CASSPEGEKLFF. The CDR3 DNA sequence: TGTGCCAGCAGCCCGGAGGGGGAAAAACTGTTTTTT. The complete variable domain, with remaining parts taken from reference TRBV7-9 and TRBJ1-4, reads DTGVSQNPRHKITKRGQNVTFRCDPISEHNRLYWYRQTLGQGPEFLTYFQNEAQLEKSRLLSDRFSAERPKGSFSTLEIQRTEQGDSAMYLCASSPEGEKLFFGSGTQLSVL.